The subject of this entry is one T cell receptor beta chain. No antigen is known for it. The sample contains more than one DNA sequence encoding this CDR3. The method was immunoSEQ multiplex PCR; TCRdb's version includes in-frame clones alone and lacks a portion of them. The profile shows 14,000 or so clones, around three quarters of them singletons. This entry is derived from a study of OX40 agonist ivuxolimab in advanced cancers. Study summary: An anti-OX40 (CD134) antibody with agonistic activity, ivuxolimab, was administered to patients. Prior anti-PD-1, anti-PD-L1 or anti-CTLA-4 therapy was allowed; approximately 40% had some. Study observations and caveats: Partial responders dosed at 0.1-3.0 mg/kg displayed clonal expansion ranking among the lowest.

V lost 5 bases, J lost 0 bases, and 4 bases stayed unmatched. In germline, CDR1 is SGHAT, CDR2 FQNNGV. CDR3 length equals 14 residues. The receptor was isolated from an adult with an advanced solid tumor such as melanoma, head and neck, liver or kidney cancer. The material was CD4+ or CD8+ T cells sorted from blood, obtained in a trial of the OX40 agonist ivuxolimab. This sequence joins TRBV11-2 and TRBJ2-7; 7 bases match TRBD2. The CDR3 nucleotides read TGTGCCAGCAGCCCCTGGACTAGCTCCTACGAGCAGTACTTC. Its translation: CASSPWTSSYEQYF.